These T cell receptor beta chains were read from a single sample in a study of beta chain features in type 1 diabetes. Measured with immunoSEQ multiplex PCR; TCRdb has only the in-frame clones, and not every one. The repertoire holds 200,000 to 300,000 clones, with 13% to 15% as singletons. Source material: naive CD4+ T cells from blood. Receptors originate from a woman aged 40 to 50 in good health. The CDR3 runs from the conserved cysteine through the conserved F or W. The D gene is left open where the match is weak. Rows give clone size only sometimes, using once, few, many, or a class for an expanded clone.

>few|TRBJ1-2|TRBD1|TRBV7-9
TGTGCCAGCAGCTTTTTGACAGGGTACGGCTACACCTTC
CASSFLTGYGYTF
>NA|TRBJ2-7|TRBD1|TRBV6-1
TGTGCCAGCAAGACAGGGGCAAGCGAGCAGTACTTC
CASKTGASEQYF
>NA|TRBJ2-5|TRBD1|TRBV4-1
TGCGCCAGCAGCCAAGATCTTGACAGGGGAAAGACCCAGTACTTC
CASSQDLDRGKTQYF
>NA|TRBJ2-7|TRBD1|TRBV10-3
TGTGCCATCACCGTAAGCGTGACAGGGGGCTCCTACGAGCAGTACTTC
CAITVSVTGGSYEQYF
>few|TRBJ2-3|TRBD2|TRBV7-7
TGTGCCAGCAGCTTATCCGGGACTAGCGGGGGGCCTGGCACAGATACGCAGTATTTT
CASSLSGTSGGPGTDTQYF
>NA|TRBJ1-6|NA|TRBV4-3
TGCGCCAGCAGCCAAGAAGTGGGCAGTCATTCACCCCTCCACTTT
CASSQEVGSHSPLHF
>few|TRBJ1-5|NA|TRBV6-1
TGTGCCAGCAGTCAGGAGGCACGGGGAGGGCAGCCCCAGCATTTT
CASSQEARGGQPQHF
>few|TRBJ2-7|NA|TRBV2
TGTGCCAGCAGTGAAGATCGCTACGAGCAGTACTTC
CASSEDRYEQYF
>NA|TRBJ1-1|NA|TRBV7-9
TGTGCCAGCAGCTTACTAAATCCGAACACTGAAGCTTTCTTT
CASSLLNPNTEAFF
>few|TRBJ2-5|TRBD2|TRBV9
TGTGCCAGCAGCCCGAGACGGGGAGGGGAGACCCAGTACTTC
CASSPRRGGETQYF
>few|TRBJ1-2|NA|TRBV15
TGTGCCACCAGCAGAGATACGGGAGCCCCCCTCTATGGCTACACCTTC
CATSRDTGAPLYGYTF
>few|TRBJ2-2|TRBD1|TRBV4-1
TGCGCCAGCAGCCGAAGAAGCCGGACAGGGGCGAACACCGGGGAGCTGTTTTTT
CASSRRSRTGANTGELFF
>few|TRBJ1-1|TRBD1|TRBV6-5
TGTGCCAGCAGCCCTCGACAGGGCTGGGACACTGAAGCTTTCTTT
CASSPRQGWDTEAFF
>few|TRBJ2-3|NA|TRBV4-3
TGCGCCAGCAGCCAAAGTGGGAGTTCAGATACGCAGTATTTT
CASSQSGSSDTQYF
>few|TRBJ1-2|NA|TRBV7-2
TGTGCCAGCAGCTCCGAAGCAGGCCGGTTGGATGGCTACACCTTC
CASSSEAGRLDGYTF
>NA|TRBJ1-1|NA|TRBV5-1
TGCGCCAGCAGGGCGAACACTGAAGCTTTCTTT
CASRANTEAFF
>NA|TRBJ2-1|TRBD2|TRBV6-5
TGTGCCAGCAGTTTCGGGACTAGCGGCAATGAGCAGTTCTTC
CASSFGTSGNEQFF
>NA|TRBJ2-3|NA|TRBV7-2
TGTGCCAGCAGCTTCACCAGGACAGATACGCAGTATTTT
CASSFTRTDTQYF
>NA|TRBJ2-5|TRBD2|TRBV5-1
TGCGCCAGCAGCCGGACTAGCGGGGGTCAAGAGACCCAGTACTTC
CASSRTSGGQETQYF
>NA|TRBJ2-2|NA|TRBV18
TGTGCCAGCTTAACCAGCGTGGCGGCGAACACCGGGGAGCTGTTTTTT
CASLTSVAANTGELFF
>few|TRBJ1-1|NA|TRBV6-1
TGTGCCAGCAGTGTTACCGGGGGAACTGAAGCTTTCTTT
CASSVTGGTEAFF
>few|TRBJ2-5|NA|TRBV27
TGTGCCAGCAGTCAAGCATTACAAGAGACCCAGTACTTC
CASSQALQETQYF
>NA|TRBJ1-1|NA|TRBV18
TGTGCCAGCTCACCACTCGACAGAGTAGTAAACACTGAAGCTTTCTTT
CASSPLDRVVNTEAFF
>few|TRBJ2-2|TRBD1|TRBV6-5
TGTGCCAGCAGCGGACAGGGGATAACCGGGGAGCTGTTTTTT
CASSGQGITGELFF
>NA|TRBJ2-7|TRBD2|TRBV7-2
TGTGCCAGCTCCGGGGGGGCGTTTCTTAACGAGCAGTACTTC
CASSGGAFLNEQYF
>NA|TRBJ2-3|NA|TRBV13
TGTGCCAGCAGCCTAGGACTATCCCCACCTGTGGAGGATACGCAGTATTTT
CASSLGLSPPVEDTQYF
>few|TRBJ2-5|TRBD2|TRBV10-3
TGTGCCATCAGCGGGACTAGGACAGCGGGGGTCCAAGAGACCCAGTACTTC
CAISGTRTAGVQETQYF